This T cell receptor beta chain comes out of a study of a mutant IDH1 vaccine in newly diagnosed glioma. Study-wide context: Treated patients comprised around 60% males and around 40% females, mean age roughly 37 years. Study results and caveats: Patients showed vaccine-induced immune responses at a rate of 93.3%.

Stated time point: week 11, during vaccination. Doses consisted of 300 ug of mutant IDH1 20-mer peptide each, paired with topical imiquimod. V shed 2 bases and J shed 7 bases, with 6 bases lying between them. CDR3 length: 12 residues. Germline V gene lookup returns CDR1 ENHRY and CDR2 SYGVKD. Concerning this clone itself: No antigen is known for it.

TCRdb's table, derived via immunoSEQ multiplex PCR, lists solely in-frame clones and lacks some. The data contain roughly 120,000 clones, 80% of them singletons. The chain couples TRBV10-3 to TRBJ2-1, with D perhaps TRBD1 (6 bases). The sequence derives from a man aged 35-49 years with glioma. The input for sequencing was PBMCs, taken from a glioma patient whose treatment included an IDH1 peptide vaccine. The CDR3 protein is CAISEGTNEQFF. The CDR3 DNA follows: TGTGCCATCAGTGAGGGGACAAATGAGCAGTTCTTC.